Below are 27 T cell receptor beta chains sequenced from a single sample in a study of blood T cells in healthy people across ages. A second PCR of about 6 to 11 cycles used a sample-barcoded 5' primer and a J-beta primer mix. From the 5' RACE reads, TCRdb called clonotypes with MiXCR, one entry per CDR3 protein. The sample shows 750,000 to 950,000 distinct CDR3 sequences, about a quarter of them seen only once. A further study also used this sample, focusing on T cells of mothers and their children.

Source material: blood. The receptors stem from a boy aged 5-17 years in good health.

This clonotype was seen many times. The rearrangement links TRBV4-1 to TRBJ2-5; D unclear. Germline V gene data show CDR1 as MGHRA and CDR2 as YSYEKL. Trimming stripped 6 bases from V and 4 bases from J, with 12 bases between. The CDR3 is 13 residues long. The CDR3: CASSPEGRETQYF. The CDR3 DNA sequence: TGCGCCAGCAGTCCGGAAGGAAGAGAGACCCAGTACTTC.

In DNA, the CDR3 is TGTGCCAGCGCTAGCGGGGGTGAGCAAGAGACCCAGTACTTC. Amino acids: CASASGGEQETQYF. J is TRBJ2-5 and V is TRBV12-3 or TRBV12-4; TRBD2 aligns across 10 bases. This CDR3 region has 14 residues. V gave up 8 bases and J gave up 2 bases; unmatched junction bases: 5.

The V and J genes are TRBV5-1 and TRBJ1-4; D uncertain. This CDR3 has 14 amino acids. CDR1 is SGHRS and CDR2 is YFSETQ in the germline V gene. The V end was cut by 4 bases, the J end by 0 bases, with 7 bases between. CDR3 region: CASSVLATNEKLFF. The CDR3 nucleotides read TGCGCCAGCAGCGTCTTAGCAACTAATGAAAAACTGTTTTTT.

The table lists this clonotype with a few counts. V usage is TRBV7-9 and J usage is TRBJ1-1; D uncertain. Germline V CDR1 and CDR2: SEHNR, FQNEAQ (reference sequence). The length of the CDR3 is 13 residues. V lost 5 bases to trimming and J lost 7 bases, with 14 bases between them. CDR3 loop: CASSTSPGSEAFF. The CDR3 region has the DNA TGTGCCAGCAGCACATCCCCGGGAAGTGAAGCTTTCTTT.

This clonotype was counted once. The J gene is TRBJ2-1, the V gene TRBV7-3; D may be TRBD1 (6 bases). CDR3 length: 16 amino acids. CDR1 is SGHTA, CDR2 FQGTGA, per germline. The V end was cut by 1 base, the J end by 8 bases, with 18 bases between. The CDR3 protein is CASSLNHRVRLDEQFF. CDR3 nucleotides: TGTGCCAGCAGCTTAAATCACAGGGTCCGCTTGGATGAGCAGTTCTTC.

Worth noting for this clonotype: The junction departs from germline at one end; a sequencing error may be responsible. The chain has TRBV12-3 or TRBV12-4 and TRBJ2-5; 9 bases fit TRBD1. CDR3 length equals 12 residues. The CDR3 loop is CAGRTGEETQYF. DNA of the CDR3: TGTGCCGGCAGGACAGGGGAGGAGACCCAGTACTTC.

In this sample, this clonotype turned up a few times. The V and J genes are TRBV10-1 and TRBJ2-3; TRBD2 agrees at 9 bases. J was trimmed by 0 bases and V by 2 bases; bases with no gene match: 3. The CDR3 is 16 amino acids. Germline CDR1 and CDR2: WNHNN and SYGVQD (reference sequence). This CDR3 reads CASSETSGPSTDTQYF. CDR3 DNA sequence: TGCGCCAGCAGTGAGACTAGCGGGCCAAGCACAGATACGCAGTATTTT.

The genes are TRBV20-1 and TRBJ2-7; TRBD2 matches at 7 bases. Germline V CDR1 and CDR2: DFQATT, SNEGSKA (reference sequence). The length of the CDR3 is 14 residues. J gave up 3 bases and V 2 bases, and 7 bases lay outside the gene matches. In DNA, the CDR3 is TGCAGTGCTAGAAGTTGGGGGGGTGGCTACGAGCAGTACTTC. It is translated as CSARSWGGGYEQYF.

The V call is TRBV5-5, the J call TRBJ2-5, with 11 bases fitting TRBD2. Trimming took 0 bases from V and 13 from J; bases not matched to a gene: 14. Germline CDR1 and CDR2: SGHKS and YYEKEE (reference sequence). The CDR3 loop spans 16 amino acids. The CDR3 loop is CASSLETSGESYERYF. The CDR3 bases are TGTGCCAGCAGCTTGGAGACTAGCGGGGAGTCCTACGAGCGGTACTTC.

The CDR3 bases are TGCGCCAGCAGCCAAGAGTCCGGGGGCCCTGAAGCTTTCTTT. This translates into CASSQESGGPEAFF. The rearrangement joins TRBV4-3 to TRBJ1-1; D is perhaps TRBD1 (6 bases). The CDR3 length is 14 residues. Trimming removed 0 bases at V and 6 bases at J, with 11 bases between. Germline V gene lookup returns CDR1 LGHNA and CDR2 YSLEER.

This sequence joins TRBV28 and TRBJ2-2, with a possible D match to TRBD2 (5 bases). The germline V gene has CDR1 MDHEN and CDR2 SYDVKM. The CDR3 covers 15 residues. Trimming shortened V by 6 bases and J by 5 bases, and 16 bases separated the two germline ends. Here the CDR3 DNA reads TGTGCCAGCAGACGTCGAGGGAGATCTACCGGGGAGCTGTTTTTT. Translating it yields CASRRRGRSTGELFF.

The chain couples TRBV7-3 to TRBJ2-2, with D possibly TRBD2 on 5 matching bases. With 1 base removed from V and 6 bases from J, the gap between germline ends came to 18 bases. The CDR3 is 17 residues long. Germline assignment: CDR1 SGHTA and CDR2 FQGTGA. CDR3 sequence reads: CASSLIPGLGLAGELFF. As DNA, the CDR3 is TGTGCCAGCAGCTTAATCCCGGGGTTAGGTTTGGCCGGGGAGCTGTTTTTT.

This clonotype was seen just once. V is TRBV9 and J is TRBJ2-7; TRBD1 aligns across 9 bases. The CDR3 has 16 residues. The junction had 9 bases not matched to a gene; V was cut back by 4 bases and J by 1 base. Germline V lookup: CDR1 SGDLS, CDR2 YYNGEE. The CDR3 sequence is CASSPRGDRASYEQYF. The CDR3 region has the DNA TGTGCCAGCAGCCCAAGAGGGGACAGGGCGTCCTACGAGCAGTACTTC. Full variable domain (outside the CDR3, taken from reference TRBV9 and TRBJ2-7): DSGVTQTPKHLITATGQRVTLRCSPRSGDLSVYWYQQSLDQGLQFLIQYYNGEERAKGNILERFSAQQFPDLHSELNLSSLELGDSALYFCASSPRGDRASYEQYFGPGTRLTVT.

As DNA, the CDR3 is TGTGCCAGCAGCCAAGAAGTGGCGGGCCCCTACGAGCAGTACTTC. The encoded protein is CASSQEVAGPYEQYF. This rearrangement joins TRBV4-2 to TRBJ2-7, with D possibly matching TRBD2 (5 bases). This CDR3 has 15 amino acids. V shed 0 bases and J shed 2 bases, with 11 bases lying between them. The germline V gene has CDR1 LGHNA and CDR2 YNFKEQ.

CDR3 sequence reads: CASTRAATDNEQFF. CDR3 bases: TGTGCCAGCACCCGAGCGGCGACTGACAATGAGCAGTTCTTC. The chain recombines TRBV28 with TRBJ2-5; a weak D match, TRBD2 (5 bases). The J call may be faulty, since TRBJ2-1 better matches the DNA end. The CDR3 contains 14 residues. Germline V CDR1 and CDR2: MDHEN, SYDVKM.

This clonotype was seen more than once but under ten times. The chain employs TRBV28 and TRBJ1-1, with D perhaps TRBD1 (6 bases). CDR3 size: 13 residues. The germline V gene encodes CDR1 MDHEN and CDR2 SYDVKM. Trimming pared 4 bases from V and 4 bases from J, leaving 10 bases between. The CDR3 DNA reads TGTGCCAGCAGTTACCCCAGGGGCACTGAAGCTTTCTTT. This codes for CASSYPRGTEAFF.

This clonotype appeared many times. V gene TRBV7-7 combines with J gene TRBJ2-1, with 8 bases identical to TRBD1. Trimming at V came to 5 bases and at J to 4 bases, leaving 7 bases not matched to a gene. CDR3 length: 15 amino acids. Looked up from germline, CDR1 is SSHAT and CDR2 is FNYEAQ (reference sequence). The CDR3 protein is CASSPGGPTYNEQFF. The CDR3 DNA reads as TGTGCCAGCAGCCCAGGGGGCCCCACTTACAATGAGCAGTTCTTC.

This chain connects TRBV6-5 to TRBJ2-7, with D tentatively TRBD1 (6 bases). The CDR3 is 14 amino acids. V lost 5 bases and J lost 1, with 12 bases in between. CDR1 and CDR2 from the germline V gene are MNHEY and SVGAGI. CDR3 coding DNA: TGTGCCAGCAGTGCTCTCGACAGGTCCTACGAGCAGTACTTC. It encodes CASSALDRSYEQYF.

The CDR3 DNA reads TGTGCCAGCAGCCAACCGGGACGGCGACAAGAGACCCAGTACTTC. Residues: CASSQPGRRQETQYF. The chain uses TRBV14 and TRBJ2-5; tentatively, D is TRBD1 or TRBD2 (5 bases each). CDR3 length: 15 residues. Trimming cost V 2 bases and J 2 bases, with 12 bases left between them. CDR1 SGHDN and CDR2 FVKESK come from the germline V gene.

This clonotype was detected a few times. The chain is built from TRBV28 and TRBJ1-5; the D is unclear. The CDR3 spans 14 residues. V was shortened by 4 bases and J by 0 bases, with 7 bases between the two germline ends. Germline CDR1 is MDHEN and CDR2 is SYDVKM. The CDR3 loop is CASSYDGSNQPQHF. The CDR3 DNA is TGTGCCAGCAGTTACGACGGTAGCAATCAGCCCCAGCATTTT.

The chain's CDR3 is CASWSQSSYEQYF. The CDR3 region has the DNA TGCGCCAGCTGGTCACAGAGCTCCTACGAGCAGTACTTC. The chain carries TRBV5-1 and TRBJ2-7, with D unclear. V was trimmed by 7 bases and J by 0 bases, leaving 11 bases between them. From germline, CDR1 is SGHRS and CDR2 YFSETQ. This CDR3 is built from 13 residues.

There are a few counts of this clonotype. This rearrangement joins TRBV29-1 to TRBJ2-5; D is possibly TRBD2 (5 bases). With 7 bases removed from V and 5 bases from J, the gap between germline ends came to 20 bases. Germline V CDR1 and CDR2: SQVTM, ANQGSEA. The CDR3 length is 14 residues. CDR3 sequence: CSATRLGGQETQYF. CDR3 in DNA: TGCAGCGCCACCAGACTGGGCGGGCAGGAGACCCAGTACTTC.

The sample holds a few counts of this clonotype. The chain links TRBV24-1 to TRBJ2-1; 10 nucleotides match TRBD1. The CDR3 runs to 15 residues. The ends lost 5 bases at V and 8 bases at J; junction bases unmatched: 8. Germline CDR1 reads KGHDR; CDR2 reads SFDVKD. The chain's CDR3 is CATSARDRGNDEQFF. CDR3 DNA sequence: TGTGCCACCAGTGCCCGGGACAGGGGAAATGATGAGCAGTTCTTC.

This clonotype was observed a few times. The V call is TRBV2, the J call TRBJ2-1; D is unclear. The J call may not be correct, given that the DNA end is closer to TRBJ2-5. Germline lookup yields CDR1 SNHLY and CDR2 FYNNEI. The CDR3 consists of 15 residues. The CDR3 coding sequence is TGTGCCAGCAGTGAGTCGGTTCAACGGCGAGAGACCCAGTACTTC. Its protein product is CASSESVQRRETQYF.

This chain connects TRBV15 to TRBJ2-1; D remains unclear. Germline values: CDR1 LNHNV, CDR2 YYDKDF (reference sequence). V was cut by 5 bases and J by 2 bases, with 10 bases left in between. The CDR3 length is 14 residues. As DNA, the CDR3 is TGTGCCACCAGCCAAATGAATCCCTACAATGAGCAGTTCTTC. Translated: CATSQMNPYNEQFF.

As DNA, the CDR3 is TGTGCCAGCAGCCCCGGGGGGCGTTGGCAGCAGACCGGGGAGCTGTTTTTT. It yields the protein CASSPGGRWQQTGELFF. The genes are TRBV7-8 and TRBJ2-2; weak D call: TRBD2 (7 bases). The germline CDR1 and CDR2 sequences are SGHVS and FQNEAQ. This CDR3 contains 17 residues. Trimming removed 5 bases at V and 5 bases at J, with 21 bases between.

This clonotype was observed a few times. This sequence joins TRBV3-1 and TRBJ2-5; TRBD2 matches at 9 bases. The J call may be in error: the DNA end matches TRBJ2-1 better. Germline assignment: CDR1 LGHDT and CDR2 YNNKEL (reference sequence). This CDR3 is 15 amino acids long. The CDR3 sequence: CASSRVAGAYNEQFF. The CDR3 nucleotides read TGTGCCAGCAGCCGGGTAGCGGGGGCCTACAATGAGCAGTTCTTC.